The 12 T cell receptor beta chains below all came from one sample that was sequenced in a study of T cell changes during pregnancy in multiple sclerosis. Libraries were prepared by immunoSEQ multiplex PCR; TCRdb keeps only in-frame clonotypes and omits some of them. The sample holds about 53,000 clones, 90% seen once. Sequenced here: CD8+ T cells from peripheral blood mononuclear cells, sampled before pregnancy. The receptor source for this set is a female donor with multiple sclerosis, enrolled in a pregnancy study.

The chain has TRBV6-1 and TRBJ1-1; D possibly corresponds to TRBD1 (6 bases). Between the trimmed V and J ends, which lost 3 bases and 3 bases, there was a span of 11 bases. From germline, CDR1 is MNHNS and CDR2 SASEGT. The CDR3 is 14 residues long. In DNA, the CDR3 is TGTGCCAGCAGTGAGGGGGCCTATTACACTGAAGCTTTCTTT. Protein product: CASSEGAYYTEAFF.

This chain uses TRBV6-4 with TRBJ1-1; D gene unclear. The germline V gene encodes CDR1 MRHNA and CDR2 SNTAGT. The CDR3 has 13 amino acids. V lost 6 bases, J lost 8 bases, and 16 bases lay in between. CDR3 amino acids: CASSLSADSEAFF. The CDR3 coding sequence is TGTGCCAGCAGCCTATCCGCGGATAGCGAAGCTTTCTTT.

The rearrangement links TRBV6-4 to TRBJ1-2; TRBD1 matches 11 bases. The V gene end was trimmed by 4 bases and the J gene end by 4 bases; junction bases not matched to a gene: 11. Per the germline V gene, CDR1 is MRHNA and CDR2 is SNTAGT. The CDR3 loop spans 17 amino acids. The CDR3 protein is CASSGGTGGPAGYGYTF. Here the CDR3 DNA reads TGTGCCAGCAGTGGGGGGACAGGGGGACCAGCTGGCTATGGCTACACCTTC.

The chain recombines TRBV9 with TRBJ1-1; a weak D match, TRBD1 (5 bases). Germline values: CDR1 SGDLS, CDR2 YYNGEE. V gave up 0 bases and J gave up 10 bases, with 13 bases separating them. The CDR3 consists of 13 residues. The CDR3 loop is CASSVGRDSAAFF. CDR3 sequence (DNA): TGTGCCAGCAGCGTAGGACGCGACAGTGCAGCTTTCTTT.

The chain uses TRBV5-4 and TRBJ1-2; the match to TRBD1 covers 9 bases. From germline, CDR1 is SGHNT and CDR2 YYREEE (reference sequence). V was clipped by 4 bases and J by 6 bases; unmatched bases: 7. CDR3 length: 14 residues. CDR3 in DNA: TGTGCCAGCAGCACGGGACAGGGAGAAGATGGCTACACCTTC. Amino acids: CASSTGQGEDGYTF.

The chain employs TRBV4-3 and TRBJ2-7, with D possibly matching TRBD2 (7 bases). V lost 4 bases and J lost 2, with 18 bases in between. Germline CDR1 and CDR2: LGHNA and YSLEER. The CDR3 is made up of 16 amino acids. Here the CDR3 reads CASSPYRGAFPYEQYF. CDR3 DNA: TGCGCCAGCAGCCCTTACCGGGGGGCATTCCCCTACGAGCAGTACTTC.

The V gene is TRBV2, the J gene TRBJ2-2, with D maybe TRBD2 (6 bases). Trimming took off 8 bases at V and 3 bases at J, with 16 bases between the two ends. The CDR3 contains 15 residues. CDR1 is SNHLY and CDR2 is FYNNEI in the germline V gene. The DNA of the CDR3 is TGTGCCAGCCTCGGGACTCTTCCCTACACCGGGGAGCTGTTTTTT. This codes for CASLGTLPYTGELFF.

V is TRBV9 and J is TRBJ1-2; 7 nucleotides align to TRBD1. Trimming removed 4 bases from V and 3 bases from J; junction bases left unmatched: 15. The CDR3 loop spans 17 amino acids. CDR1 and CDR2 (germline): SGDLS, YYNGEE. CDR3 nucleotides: TGTGCCAGCAGCATTCGAATAGAAGGGGGCGCAGACTATGGCTACACCTTC. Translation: CASSIRIEGGADYGYTF.

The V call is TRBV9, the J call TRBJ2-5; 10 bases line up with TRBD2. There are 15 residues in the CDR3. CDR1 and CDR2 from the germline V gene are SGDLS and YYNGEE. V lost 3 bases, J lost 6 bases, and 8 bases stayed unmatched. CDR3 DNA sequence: TGTGCCAGCAGCGCGAGCGGGGGGGCCGCGCAGACCCAGTACTTC. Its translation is CASSASGGAAQTQYF.

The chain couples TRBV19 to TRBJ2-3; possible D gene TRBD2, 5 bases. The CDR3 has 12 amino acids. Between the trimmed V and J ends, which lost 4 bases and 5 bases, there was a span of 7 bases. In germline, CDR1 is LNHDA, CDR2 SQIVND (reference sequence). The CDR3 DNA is TGTGCCAGTAGTAGAGGGTTAGATACGCAGTATTTT. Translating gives CASSRGLDTQYF.

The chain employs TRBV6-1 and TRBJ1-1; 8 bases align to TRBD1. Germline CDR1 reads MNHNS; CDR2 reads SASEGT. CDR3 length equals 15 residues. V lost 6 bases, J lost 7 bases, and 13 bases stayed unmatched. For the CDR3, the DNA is TGTGCCAGCAGCAAGACAGGGGATAGTTCCAGTGAAGCTTTCTTT. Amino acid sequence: CASSKTGDSSSEAFF.

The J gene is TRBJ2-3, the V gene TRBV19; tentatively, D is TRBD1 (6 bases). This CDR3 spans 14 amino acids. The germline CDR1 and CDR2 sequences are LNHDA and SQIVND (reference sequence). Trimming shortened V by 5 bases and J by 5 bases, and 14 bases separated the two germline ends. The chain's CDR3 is CASSRTGILDTQYF. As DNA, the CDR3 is TGTGCCAGTAGTCGTACAGGGATTTTAGATACGCAGTATTTT.